One sample yielded the 21 T cell receptor beta chains listed below, sequenced in a study of blood T cell repertoires in COVID-19. Assay used: immunoSEQ multiplex PCR; TCRdb lists only in-frame clones, some missing. The sample has approximately 93,000 clones, over 65% seen once; the top ten hold 3.5% to 4%. Source material: peripheral blood. The receptor set was obtained from a man in his 70s with COVID-19, enrolled during active disease.

V is TRBV6-4 and J is TRBJ1-4, with 7 bases aligning to TRBD1. The V and J ends lost 7 bases and 5 bases, in that order; junction bases with no gene match: 19. This CDR3 is built from 18 residues. The germline gives CDR1 MRHNA, CDR2 SNTAGT. For the CDR3, the DNA is TGTGCCAGCATTTCCAGGATTCGAGGGGGCGAGGGCAATGAAAAACTGTTTTTT. Translating it yields CASISRIRGGEGNEKLFF.

This clone was counted a few times. This rearrangement joins TRBV2 to TRBJ1-1, with a possible D match to TRBD1 (5 bases). There are 14 residues in the CDR3. V was shortened by 2 bases and J by 2 bases, with 9 bases between the two germline ends. Germline CDR1 is SNHLY and CDR2 is FYNNEI. As DNA, the CDR3 is TGTGCCAGCAGTGAATACGGGGGAAACACTGAAGCTTTCTTT. Amino acids: CASSEYGGNTEAFF.

This clone was counted ten times or more. The rearrangement uses TRBV5-5 and TRBJ1-2; 7 nucleotides line up with TRBD1. The ends lost 0 bases at V and 12 bases at J; junction bases unmatched: 2. The CDR3 is 11 residues long. Per the germline V gene, CDR1 is SGHKS and CDR2 is YYEKEE (reference sequence). Here the CDR3 DNA reads TGTGCCAGCAGCTTGGGACAGGGAAACACCTTC. Protein: CASSLGQGNTF. The complete variable domain, with remaining parts taken from reference TRBV5-5 and TRBJ1-2, reads DAGVTQSPTHLIKTRGQQVTLRCSPISGHKSVSWYQQVLGQGPQFIFQYYEKEERGRGNFPDRFSARQFPNYSSELNVNALLLGDSALYLCASSLGQGNTFGSGTRLTVV.

A few counts support this clone. The chain combines TRBV6-1 with TRBJ1-2; tentatively, D is TRBD1 (6 bases). Trimming left V 4 bases short and J 1 base short, with 16 bases between. In germline, CDR1 is MNHNS, CDR2 SASEGT. This CDR3 has 16 residues. Here the CDR3 DNA reads TGTGCCAGCAGTGGACAAGGACAGAAGTATAACTATGGCTACACCTTC. It encodes CASSGQGQKYNYGYTF.

The rearrangement links TRBV4-1 to TRBJ2-7; D is ambiguous. The V gene lost 4 bases and the J gene lost 2 bases, with 15 bases spanning the gap. Germline V CDR1 and CDR2: MGHRA, YSYEKL. This CDR3 spans 15 amino acids. CDR3 residues: CASSRQFTETYEQYF. The CDR3 bases are TGCGCCAGCAGCCGTCAATTTACTGAAACCTACGAGCAGTACTTC.

The rearrangement joins TRBV5-5 to TRBJ2-7; 8 bases agree with TRBD1. Per germline, CDR1 SGHKS and CDR2 YYEKEE (reference sequence). V lost 4 bases and J lost 11; bases outside the gene matches: 8. The CDR3 is 12 residues long. CDR3 DNA: TGTGCCAGCAGCCGAACACTGGACAGGGAGTACTTC. Amino acid sequence: CASSRTLDREYF.

V and J are TRBV7-2 and TRBJ2-5; D gene uncertain. The V gene lost 1 base and the J gene lost 2 bases, with 8 bases spanning the gap. This CDR3 has 14 residues. CDR1 and CDR2 (germline): SGHTA, FQGNSA. The CDR3 DNA reads TGTGCCAGCAGCTTAGTCCTAGTTCAAGAGACCCAGTACTTC. Its protein is CASSLVLVQETQYF.

J is TRBJ2-5 and V is TRBV24-1; D is perhaps TRBD1 (5 bases). Germline V gene lookup returns CDR1 KGHDR and CDR2 SFDVKD. V gave up 0 bases and J gave up 5 bases, with 15 bases separating them. This CDR3 region has 16 residues. CDR3 amino acids: CATSDLRVAGQETQYF. DNA for the CDR3: TGTGCCACCAGTGATTTGCGGGTCGCAGGGCAGGAGACCCAGTACTTC.

This chain links TRBV4-2 with TRBJ2-3; D may be TRBD2 (5 bases). There are 15 residues in the CDR3. The germline V and J ends were trimmed by 1 base and 5 bases, with 13 bases remaining between them. Germline V gene sequence: CDR1 LGHNA, CDR2 YNFKEQ. DNA of the CDR3: TGTGCCAGCAGCCAAGTAGGGCGCGAGGGAGATACGCAGTATTTT. It yields the protein CASSQVGREGDTQYF.

The gene calls are TRBV25-1 and TRBJ2-1; TRBD1 matches at 8 bases. After removal of 4 bases from V and 7 bases from J, the junction contained 6 bases not matched to a gene. This CDR3 is built from 14 residues. Germline loops: CDR1 MGHDK, CDR2 SYGVNS. The CDR3 coding sequence is TGTGCCAGCAGTGCTAGACAGGGGTTGAATGAGCAGTTCTTC. It translates to CASSARQGLNEQFF.

The chain recombines TRBV11-3 with TRBJ2-1; 16 positions match TRBD2. The CDR3 totals 15 residues. V was clipped by 4 bases and J by 8 bases; unmatched bases: 2. From germline, CDR1 is SGHNT and CDR2 YENEEA. The CDR3 DNA is TGTGCCAGCAGCTCGGGACTAGCGGGAGGGCATGAGCAGTTCTTC. Protein sequence: CASSSGLAGGHEQFF.

This rearrangement joins TRBV5-4 to TRBJ2-3; 10 nucleotides line up with TRBD2. The CDR3 loop spans 17 amino acids. The germline gives CDR1 SGHNT, CDR2 YYREEE (reference sequence). With V trimmed by 4 bases and J by 1 base, 9 bases remained unmatched. The CDR3, as DNA: TGTGCCAGCAGCCAGGGGGGACTAGCGATGGGCACAGATACGCAGTATTTT. Protein sequence: CASSQGGLAMGTDTQYF.

This clone has a handful of counts. V usage is TRBV7-9 and J usage is TRBJ2-1; 10 positions agree with TRBD2. Germline-derived CDR1 and CDR2 are SEHNR and FQNEAQ (reference sequence). The CDR3 runs to 18 residues. J was trimmed by 7 bases and V by 3 bases; bases with no gene match: 15. CDR3 in DNA: TGTGCCAGCAGCTTTCCCATTAGGCTAGCGGGAGTCGGGAATGAGCAGTTCTTC. Amino acids: CASSFPIRLAGVGNEQFF.

The rearrangement links TRBV4-2 to TRBJ2-3; 7 bases are shared with TRBD2. Germline trimming cut 1 base from V and 0 bases from J; bases unmatched to any gene: 4. This CDR3 has 16 amino acids. CDR1 is LGHNA, CDR2 YNFKEQ, per germline. The CDR3 DNA follows: TGTGCCAGCAGCCAAGGGAATAGCGGGAGCACAGATACGCAGTATTTT. Its translation is CASSQGNSGSTDTQYF.

This clone appeared once. The V and J genes are TRBV9 and TRBJ1-3; 7 bases agree with TRBD1. V lost 3 bases and J lost 4; bases outside the gene matches: 7. The CDR3 totals 15 residues. From germline, CDR1 is SGDLS and CDR2 YYNGEE. DNA of the CDR3: TGTGCCAGCAGCGGTACAGGGGTGGGAGGAAACACCATATATTTT. Its translation is CASSGTGVGGNTIYF.

The chain is built from TRBV7-9 and TRBJ2-7; TRBD1 might be the D (6 bases). Germline assignment: CDR1 SEHNR and CDR2 FQNEAQ (reference sequence). V was trimmed by 3 bases and J by 5 bases, leaving 11 bases between them. The CDR3 covers 13 residues. The CDR3 DNA is TGTGCCAGCAGCTTCGCAGGGGTTGACGAGCAGTACTTC. It is translated as CASSFAGVDEQYF.

This clone came up a few times. V gene TRBV25-1 combines with J gene TRBJ2-3; the D gene is possibly TRBD2 (5 bases). The germline CDR1 and CDR2 sequences are MGHDK and SYGVNS. CDR3 size: 12 residues. V was clipped by 10 bases and J by 4 bases, with 12 bases between them. The CDR3 loop is CAIQSEADTQYF. In DNA form, the CDR3 reads TGTGCCATCCAGTCGGAGGCAGATACGCAGTATTTT.

The V gene is TRBV7-2, the J gene TRBJ1-2; D is possibly TRBD1 (5 bases). Germline CDR1 is SGHTA and CDR2 is FQGNSA. The CDR3 totals 13 residues. The V and J ends lost 7 bases and 6 bases respectively, with 15 bases between them. The CDR3 coding sequence is TGTGCCAGCACTCCCCCAGGGATCCATGGCTACACCTTC. Its translation is CASTPPGIHGYTF.

Regarding this clone: The junction shows a germline mismatch at one end, possibly a read error. The chain links TRBV5-5 to TRBJ1-1, with D hard to call. Per the germline V gene, CDR1 is SGHKS and CDR2 is YYEKEE (reference sequence). The CDR3 spans 10 residues. CDR3 DNA: TGTGCCAGCAGCTTGGGATACTCGACTTTT. Protein product: CASSLGYSTF.

This clone came up a few times. The chain recombines TRBV29-1 with TRBJ1-2; D may be TRBD1 (5 bases). Germline assignment: CDR1 SQVTM and CDR2 ANQGSEA. V shed 4 bases and J shed 8 bases, with 26 bases lying between them. This CDR3 region has 16 residues. In nucleotides, the CDR3 is TGCAGCGTTGGGGTCTCTTGGGCAGGGCACGCAGGAGGCTACACCTTC. Its translation: CSVGVSWAGHAGGYTF.

The chain has TRBV3-1 (or the pseudogene TRBV3-2) and TRBJ1-1; D gene ambiguous. The germline CDR1 and CDR2 sequences are LGHDT and YNNKEL (reference sequence). Trimming took 0 bases from V and 4 from J, leaving 12 bases between them. The CDR3 spans 15 residues. The CDR3 nucleotides read TGTGCCAGCAGCCAAGATTATACTCCCATCACTGAAGCTTTCTTT. Translated, it gives CASSQDYTPITEAFF.